This record looks at one TCR beta chain sequence and its context. Antigen unknown. Treatment specified: approximately nine-day PBMC culture with coronavirus spike peptide pools or control peptides (ViraFEST assay). Cultures used a few million PBMCs per well, 10 IU/ml IL-2 and about 9.9 ug/ml peptides. The V end was cut by 2 bases, the J end by 0 bases, with 10 bases between. Germline V gene lookup returns CDR1 MGHDK and CDR2 SYGVNS. There are 16 residues in the CDR3. Sequence data for DNA of cultured CD4+ T cells were generated by the Oncomine TCR Beta short-read assay. TCRdb itself ran the PCR reads through MiXCR, one entry per CDR3 protein. The table has roughly 15,000 distinct CDR3 sequences, 25% to 30% seen once. These data come from a study of vaccination and CD4 T cells after COVID-19.

The receptor was isolated from a human donor who had recovered from COVID-19. The chain couples TRBV25-1 to TRBJ1-4; D unresolved. Sequencing was done on a sample of CD4+ T cells from blood, cultured in vitro. CDR3 nucleotides: TGTGCCAGCAGTGAAGTGGGATTTGCAACTAATGAAAAACTGTTTTTT. It encodes CASSEVGFATNEKLFF.